The 16 T cell receptor beta chains listed next were all sequenced from one sample in a study of shared clonotypes between healthy human individuals. Using immunoSEQ multiplex PCR, the repertoire was profiled, and TCRdb retains in-frame clones only, with some absent. Here the sample spans some 580,000 clones, about 96% being singletons. Sequencing was carried out using naive CD4+ T cells sorted from blood. Subset indicated: CD45RA+ positively selected. These receptors all stem from a woman in her thirties in good health.

This CDR3 is CASSSGTGGMANEKLFF. CDR3 DNA: TGTGCCAGCAGCTCGGGGACAGGGGGGATGGCGAATGAAAAACTGTTTTTT. The rearrangement links TRBV5-8 to TRBJ1-4; TRBD1 agrees at 11 bases. Trimming took 3 bases from V and 5 from J; bases not matched to a gene: 9. The CDR3 is 17 amino acids. Germline lookup yields CDR1 SGHTS and CDR2 YDEGEE.

The chain employs TRBV11-2 and TRBJ2-2, with 8 bases aligning to TRBD1. Germline CDR1 SGHAT, CDR2 FQNNGV. This CDR3 has 15 residues. V trimming: 4 bases; J trimming: 5 bases; junction bases outside the gene matches: 6. The chain's CDR3 is CASSSAGGETGELFF. As DNA, the CDR3 is TGTGCCAGCAGCTCGGCAGGGGGCGAGACCGGGGAGCTGTTTTTT.

The chain is built from TRBV5-1 and TRBJ2-5, with 8 bases aligning to TRBD1. J was trimmed by 3 bases and V by 4 bases; bases with no gene match: 11. The CDR3 totals 16 residues. Germline V CDR1 and CDR2: SGHRS, YFSETQ. This CDR3 reads CASSHRDRQKKETQYF. Here the CDR3 DNA reads TGCGCCAGCAGCCATCGGGACAGGCAAAAGAAAGAGACCCAGTACTTC.

The chain recombines TRBV7-9 with TRBJ2-1, with a possible D match to TRBD2 (6 bases). Trimming pared 0 bases from V and 16 bases from J, leaving 16 bases between. The germline gives CDR1 SEHNR, CDR2 FQNEAQ (reference sequence). The CDR3 covers 13 residues. The CDR3 region is CASSLAPGESFFF. The CDR3, as DNA: TGTGCCAGCAGCTTAGCGCCGGGGGAGTCATTCTTCTTC.

Concerning this clone: A much more abundant neighbour one base away suggests this may be a read error. The same CDR3 also results from other DNA sequences found in this sample. The rearrangement links TRBV5-1 to TRBJ2-5; D gene unclear. Trimming shortened V by 4 bases and J by 2 bases, and 3 bases separated the two germline ends. In germline, CDR1 is SGHRS, CDR2 YFSETQ. The CDR3 runs 11 residues. The CDR3 spells CASSLQETQYF. The CDR3 bases are TGCGCCAGCAGCCTACAAGAGACCCAGTACTTC.

The chain has TRBV2 and TRBJ2-7, with 9 bases fitting TRBD1. CDR1 and CDR2 from the germline V gene are SNHLY and FYNNEI. V was clipped by 6 bases and J by 6 bases; unmatched bases: 0. The CDR3 runs 11 residues. In DNA form, the CDR3 reads TGTGCCAGCAGGACAGGGGGCGAGCAGTACTTC. Its protein is CASRTGGEQYF.

This clone was counted a single time. The chain combines TRBV5-1 with TRBJ2-2, with 7 bases lining up with TRBD1. The V gene's germline CDR1 is SGHRS and CDR2 YFSETQ. This CDR3 contains 16 residues. With 2 bases clipped from V and 6 bases from J, the junction kept 10 bases outside the gene matches. In DNA form, the CDR3 reads TGCGCCAGCAGCTTATACCGACAGGGAGTTGCCGGGGAGCTGTTTTTT. It encodes CASSLYRQGVAGELFF.

The chain has TRBV4-2 and TRBJ2-7, with 10 bases identical to TRBD2. J was trimmed by 3 bases and V by 0 bases; bases with no gene match: 8. The CDR3 is 17 residues long. CDR1 and CDR2 from the germline V gene are LGHNA and YNFKEQ. This CDR3 is CASSQEVGLAENYEQYF. CDR3 coding DNA: TGTGCCAGCAGCCAAGAGGTTGGACTAGCGGAGAACTACGAGCAGTACTTC.

CDR3 coding DNA: TGTGCCAGCTCACCGCTCCTAGGGGACTCCGGGGAGCTGTTTTTT. Residues: CASSPLLGDSGELFF. The chain uses TRBV18 and TRBJ2-2; TRBD2 is a possible D gene (6 bases). V dropped 3 bases and J dropped 6 bases, with 14 bases sitting between them. The CDR3 is 15 residues long. Germline lookup yields CDR1 KGHSH and CDR2 LQKENI.

V and J are TRBV9 and TRBJ2-3; D not certain. The V end was cut by 4 bases, the J end by 1 base, with 13 bases between. This CDR3 contains 15 residues. Germline loops: CDR1 SGDLS, CDR2 YYNGEE. This chain's CDR3 is CASSLMELRTDTQYF. The CDR3 coding sequence is TGTGCCAGCAGCCTTATGGAGTTACGCACAGATACGCAGTATTTT.

The V and J genes are TRBV11-1 and TRBJ2-1; weak D call: TRBD1 (7 bases). CDR3 length equals 16 residues. The V and J ends lost 4 bases and 9 bases respectively, with 22 bases between them. Per the germline V gene, CDR1 is SGHAT and CDR2 is FQDESV (reference sequence). The CDR3 protein is CASSSNEGDRAGEQFF. The CDR3 nucleotides are TGTGCCAGCAGCTCCAACGAGGGGGACAGAGCGGGTGAGCAGTTCTTC.

The chain links TRBV1 to TRBJ2-5; TRBD2, as called in the table, went unchecked against the DNA. TRBV1 is termed a pseudogene. There are 15 residues in the CDR3. CDR3 loop: CTSSQEGREQETQYF. Written as DNA, the CDR3 is TGCACCAGCAGCCAAGAGGGGAGGGAGCAAGAGACCCAGTACTTC.

This sequence joins TRBV7-2 and TRBJ2-5; 7 positions agree with TRBD2. Losses at the gene ends were 7 bases for V and 5 bases for J; bases not matched to a gene: 10. From germline, CDR1 is SGHTA and CDR2 FQGNSA. The CDR3 has 14 amino acids. As DNA, the CDR3 is TGTGCCAGCACCGATCGGAGGGAGGGGGAGACCCAGTACTTC. Protein product: CASTDRREGETQYF.

The V call is TRBV5-1, the J call TRBJ2-7, with D perhaps given as TRBD1 or TRBD2 (5 bases each). V was clipped by 2 bases and J by 2 bases, with 23 bases between them. The germline V gene has CDR1 SGHRS and CDR2 YFSETQ. The CDR3 runs 18 residues. CDR3 nucleotide sequence: TGCGCCAGCAGCTTTCAACAGGCCAACCAGCGGTGGGCCTACGAGCAGTACTTC. As protein: CASSFQQANQRWAYEQYF.

A remark on this clone: Other DNA sequences within the sample encode an identical CDR3. The rearrangement joins TRBV18 to TRBJ1-2; tentatively, D is TRBD1 (5 bases). CDR3 length: 13 residues. Between the trimmed V and J ends, which lost 3 bases and 2 bases, there was a span of 7 bases. In germline, CDR1 is KGHSH, CDR2 LQKENI. CDR3 sequence (DNA): TGTGCCAGCTCACCTGCAGGGAACTATGGCTACACCTTC. Amino acid sequence: CASSPAGNYGYTF. Complete variable domain (other parts from reference TRBV18 and TRBJ1-2): NAGVMQNPRHLVRRRGQEARLRCSPMKGHSHVYWYRQLPEEGLKFMVYLQKENIIDESGMPKERFSAEFPKEGPSILRIQQVVRGDSAAYFCASSPAGNYGYTFGSGTRLTVV.

CDR3 in DNA: TGTGCCAGCAGCTTGGGGATGGACCTTCTAGATACGCAGTATTTT. It yields the protein CASSLGMDLLDTQYF. This sequence joins TRBV5-4 and TRBJ2-3; no reliable D call. V gave up 0 bases and J gave up 5 bases, with 13 bases separating them. The CDR3 is 15 amino acids. Germline loops: CDR1 SGHNT, CDR2 YYREEE (reference sequence).